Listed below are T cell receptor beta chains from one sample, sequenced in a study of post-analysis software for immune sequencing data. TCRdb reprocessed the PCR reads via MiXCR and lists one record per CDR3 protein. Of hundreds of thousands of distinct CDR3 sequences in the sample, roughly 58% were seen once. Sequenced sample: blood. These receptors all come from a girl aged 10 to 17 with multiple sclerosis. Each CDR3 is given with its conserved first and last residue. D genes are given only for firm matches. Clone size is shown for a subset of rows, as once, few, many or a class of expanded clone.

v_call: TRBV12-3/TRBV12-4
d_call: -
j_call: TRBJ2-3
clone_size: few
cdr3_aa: CASTLGGDVTDTQYF
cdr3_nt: TGTGCCAGCACCTTAGGGGGGGACGTGACAGATACGCAGTATTTT

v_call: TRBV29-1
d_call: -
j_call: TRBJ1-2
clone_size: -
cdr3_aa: CSVEEPYGYTF
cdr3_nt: TGCAGCGTTGAGGAACCCTATGGCTACACCTTC

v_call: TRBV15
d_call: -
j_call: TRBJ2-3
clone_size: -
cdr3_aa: CTTSRSQGSDTQYF
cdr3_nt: TGTACCACCAGCAGAAGCCAGGGATCAGATACGCAGTATTTT

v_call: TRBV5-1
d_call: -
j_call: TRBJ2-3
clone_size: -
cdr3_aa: CASSLLWGTDTQYF
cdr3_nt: TGCGCCAGCAGCTTGCTATGGGGCACAGATACGCAGTATTTT

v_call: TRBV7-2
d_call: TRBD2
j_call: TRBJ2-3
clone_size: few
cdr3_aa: CASSPLSGAGGTDTQYF
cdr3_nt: TGTGCCAGCAGCCCGCTGTCCGGAGCGGGGGGCACAGATACGCAGTATTTT

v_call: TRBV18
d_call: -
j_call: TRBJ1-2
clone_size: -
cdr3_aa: CASSPGQPTYGYTF
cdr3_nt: TGTGCCAGCTCACCAGGACAGCCTACCTATGGCTACACCTTC

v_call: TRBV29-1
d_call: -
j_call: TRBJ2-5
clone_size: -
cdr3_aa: CSILTGQQGPYPQETQYF
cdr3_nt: TGCAGCATCTTAACGGGGCAACAGGGCCCTTACCCTCAAGAGACCCAGTACTTC

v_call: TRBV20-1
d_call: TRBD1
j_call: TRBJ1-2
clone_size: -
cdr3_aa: CSAIRDRALYGYTF
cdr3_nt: TGCAGTGCTATCCGGGACAGGGCGCTCTATGGCTACACCTTC

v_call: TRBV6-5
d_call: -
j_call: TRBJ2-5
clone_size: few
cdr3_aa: CASSYSPGFSETQYF
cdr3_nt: TGTGCCAGCAGTTACTCGCCAGGGTTCAGCGAGACCCAGTACTTC

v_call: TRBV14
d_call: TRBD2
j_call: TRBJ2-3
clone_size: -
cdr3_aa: CAGSQDQIGLAGTDTQYF
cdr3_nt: TGTGCCGGCAGCCAAGATCAAATAGGACTAGCGGGCACAGATACGCAGTATTTT

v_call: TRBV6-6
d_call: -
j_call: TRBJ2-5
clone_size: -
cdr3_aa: CASSYSAQPGKETQYF
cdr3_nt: TGTGCCAGCAGTTACTCGGCACAGCCAGGGAAGGAGACCCAGTACTTC

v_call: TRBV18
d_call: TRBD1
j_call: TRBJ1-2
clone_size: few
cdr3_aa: CASSPRSGQGLWDYGYTF
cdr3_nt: TGTGCCAGCTCACCCCGATCCGGACAGGGGCTATGGGACTATGGCTACACCTTC

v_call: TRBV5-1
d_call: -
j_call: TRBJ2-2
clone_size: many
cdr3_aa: CASSLNTGELFF
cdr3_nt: TGCGCCAGCAGCTTGAACACCGGGGAGCTGTTTTTT

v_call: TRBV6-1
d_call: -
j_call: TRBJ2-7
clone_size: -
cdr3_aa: CASSVGPREQYF
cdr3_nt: TGTGCCAGCAGTGTGGGTCCACGTGAGCAGTACTTC

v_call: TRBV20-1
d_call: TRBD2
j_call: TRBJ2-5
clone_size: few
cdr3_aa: CSAYTLAASQETQYF
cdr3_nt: TGCAGTGCTTACACTCTAGCGGCATCACAAGAGACCCAGTACTTC

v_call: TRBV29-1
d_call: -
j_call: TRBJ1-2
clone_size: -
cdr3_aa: CSVDPFGESGYTF
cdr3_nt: TGCAGCGTTGACCCTTTTGGGGAGTCGGGCTACACCTTC

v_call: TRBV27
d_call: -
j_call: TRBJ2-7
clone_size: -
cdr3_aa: CASSLAEGREQYF
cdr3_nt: TGTGCCAGCAGTTTAGCGGAGGGAAGGGAGCAGTACTTC

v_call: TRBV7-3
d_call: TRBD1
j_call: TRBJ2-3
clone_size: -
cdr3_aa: CASSLPASGTALQYF
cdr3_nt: TGTGCCAGCAGCTTGCCCGCTTCCGGGACAGCCTTGCAGTATTTT